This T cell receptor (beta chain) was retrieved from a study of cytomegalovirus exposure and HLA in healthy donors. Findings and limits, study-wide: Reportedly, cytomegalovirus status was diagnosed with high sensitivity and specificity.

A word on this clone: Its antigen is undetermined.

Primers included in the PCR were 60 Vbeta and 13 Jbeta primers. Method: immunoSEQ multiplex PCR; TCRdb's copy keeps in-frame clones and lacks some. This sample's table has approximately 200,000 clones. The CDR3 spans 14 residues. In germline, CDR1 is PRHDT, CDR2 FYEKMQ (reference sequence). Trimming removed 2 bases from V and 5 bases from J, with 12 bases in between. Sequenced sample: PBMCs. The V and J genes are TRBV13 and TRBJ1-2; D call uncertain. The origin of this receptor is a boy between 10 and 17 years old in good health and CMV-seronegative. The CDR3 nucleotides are TGTGCCAGCAGCTTACCCCGGGGTCCTTATGGCTACACCTTC. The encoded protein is CASSLPRGPYGYTF.